This T cell receptor (beta chain) comes out of a study of CD8+CD57+ T cells in acquired aplastic anemia. Flow cytometry had shown expanded CD8+CD57+ cells in the patients chosen for sequencing. Every patient had severe acquired aplastic anemia. At the time of blood sampling, patients had not yet received any therapy. Study results and caveats: The number of CD8+ CDR3 sequences shared by patients and controls was twenty-nine.

On this clonotype itself: Its antigen is unidentified.

TCR beta VDJ and CDR3 were profiled, and genomic DNA was the template. TCRdb independently ran MiXCR on the reads; one entry per CDR3 protein. The sample lists about 200,000 distinct CDR3 sequences; 60% to 80% were seen once. The sequence came from a human donor with aplastic anemia. The sample consisted of sorted CD4+, CD8+, or CD8+CD57+ T cells (not recorded which) from PBMCs.

Here the CDR3 DNA reads TGTGCCAGCAGCTTAGCGCGTGGAGAGCAGTACTTC. Its protein product is CASSLARGEQYF. The rearrangement joins TRBV7-2 to TRBJ2-7; D uncertain. The germline V and J ends were trimmed by 0 bases and 7 bases, with 7 bases remaining between them. CDR3 size: 12 residues. Germline V gives CDR1 SGHTA, CDR2 FQGNSA.